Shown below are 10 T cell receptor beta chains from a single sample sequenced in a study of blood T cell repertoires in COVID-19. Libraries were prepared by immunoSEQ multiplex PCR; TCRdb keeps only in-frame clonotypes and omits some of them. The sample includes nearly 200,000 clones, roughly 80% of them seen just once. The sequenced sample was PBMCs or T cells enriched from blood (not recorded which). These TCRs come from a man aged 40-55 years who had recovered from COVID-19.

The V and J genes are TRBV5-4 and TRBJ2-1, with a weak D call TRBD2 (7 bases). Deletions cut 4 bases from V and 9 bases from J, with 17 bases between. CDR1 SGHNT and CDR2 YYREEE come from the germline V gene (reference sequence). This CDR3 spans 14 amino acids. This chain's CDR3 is CASSQIGGQGEQFF. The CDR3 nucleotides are TGTGCCAGCAGCCAGATCGGGGGGCAGGGTGAGCAGTTCTTC.

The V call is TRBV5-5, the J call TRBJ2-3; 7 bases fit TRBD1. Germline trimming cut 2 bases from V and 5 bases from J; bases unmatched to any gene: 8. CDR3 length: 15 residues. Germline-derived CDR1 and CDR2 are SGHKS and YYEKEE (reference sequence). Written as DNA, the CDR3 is TGTGCCAGCAGCTTTAACAGGGGAGATAGAGATACGCAGTATTTT. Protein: CASSFNRGDRDTQYF.

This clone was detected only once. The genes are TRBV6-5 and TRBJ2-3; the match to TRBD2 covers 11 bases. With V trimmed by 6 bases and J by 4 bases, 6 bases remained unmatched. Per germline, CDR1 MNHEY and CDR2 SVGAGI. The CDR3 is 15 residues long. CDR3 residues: CASSKVAGGPDTQYF. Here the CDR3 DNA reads TGTGCCAGCAGCAAAGTAGCGGGGGGGCCAGATACGCAGTATTTT.

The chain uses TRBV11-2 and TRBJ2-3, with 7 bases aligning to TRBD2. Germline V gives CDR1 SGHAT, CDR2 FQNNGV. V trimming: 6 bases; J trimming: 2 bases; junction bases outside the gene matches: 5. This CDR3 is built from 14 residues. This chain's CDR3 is CASRPSGATDTQYF. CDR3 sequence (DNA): TGTGCCAGCAGACCGAGCGGGGCCACAGATACGCAGTATTTT.

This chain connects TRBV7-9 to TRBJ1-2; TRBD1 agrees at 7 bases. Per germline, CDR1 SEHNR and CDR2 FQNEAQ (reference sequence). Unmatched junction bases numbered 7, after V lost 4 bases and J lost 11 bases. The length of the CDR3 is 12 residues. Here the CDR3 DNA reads TGTGCCAGCAGCTCAAGACAGGGTCTGTACACCTTC. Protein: CASSSRQGLYTF.

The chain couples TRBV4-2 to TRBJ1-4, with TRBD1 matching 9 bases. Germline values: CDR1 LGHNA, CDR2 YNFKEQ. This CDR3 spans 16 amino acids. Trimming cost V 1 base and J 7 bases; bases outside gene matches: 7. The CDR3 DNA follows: TGTGCCAGCAGCCAAGTTAACGACAGGGGGGCTGAAAAACTGTTTTTT. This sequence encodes CASSQVNDRGAEKLFF.

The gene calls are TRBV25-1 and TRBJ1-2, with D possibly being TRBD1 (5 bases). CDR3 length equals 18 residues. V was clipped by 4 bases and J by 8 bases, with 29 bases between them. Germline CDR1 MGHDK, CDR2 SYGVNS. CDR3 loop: CASSASTRAGRFSEGYTF. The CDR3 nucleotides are TGTGCCAGCAGTGCTTCTACCAGGGCCGGGAGGTTTTCAGAAGGCTACACCTTC.

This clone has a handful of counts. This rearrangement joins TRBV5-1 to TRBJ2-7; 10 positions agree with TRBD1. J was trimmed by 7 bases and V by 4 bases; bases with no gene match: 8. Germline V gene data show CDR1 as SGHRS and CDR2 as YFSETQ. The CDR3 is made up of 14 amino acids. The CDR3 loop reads CASSPQGTGEEQYF. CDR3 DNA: TGCGCCAGCAGCCCACAAGGGACAGGGGAAGAGCAGTACTTC.

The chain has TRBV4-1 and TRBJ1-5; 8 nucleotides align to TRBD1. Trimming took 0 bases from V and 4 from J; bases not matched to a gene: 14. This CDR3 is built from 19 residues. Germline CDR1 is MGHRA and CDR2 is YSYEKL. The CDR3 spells CASSQDRALGRGRNQPQHF. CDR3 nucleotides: TGCGCCAGCAGCCAAGATAGGGCCCTGGGCAGGGGGCGGAATCAGCCCCAGCATTTT.

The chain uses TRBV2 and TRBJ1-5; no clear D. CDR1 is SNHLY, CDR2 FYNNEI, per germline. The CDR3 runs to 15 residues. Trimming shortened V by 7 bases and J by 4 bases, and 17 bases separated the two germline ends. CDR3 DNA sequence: TGTGCCAGCACTCTAGGAACGGCGTATAATCAGCCCCAGCATTTT. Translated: CASTLGTAYNQPQHF. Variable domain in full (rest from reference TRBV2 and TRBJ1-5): EPEVTQTPSHQVTQMGQEVILRCVPISNHLYFYWYRQILGQKVEFLVSFYNNEISEKSEIFDDQFSVERPDGSNFTLKIRSTKLEDSAMYFCASTLGTAYNQPQHFGDGTRLSIL.